The 10 T cell receptor beta chains listed next were all sequenced from one sample in a study of blood T cell repertoires in COVID-19. Here immunoSEQ multiplex PCR was the method, and the copy in TCRdb shows in-frame clones only, minus some. The sample yields 110,000 to 150,000 clones, around 85% seen once. Specimen: PBMCs or T cells enriched from blood (not recorded which). These receptors were taken from a woman aged 40 to 50 who had recovered from COVID-19.

The J gene is TRBJ1-2, the V gene TRBV30; 8 nucleotides line up with TRBD1. CDR3 size: 14 residues. Germline V gives CDR1 GTSNPN, CDR2 SVGIG (reference sequence). V trimming: 6 bases; J trimming: 6 bases; junction bases outside the gene matches: 12. CDR3 nucleotides: TGTGCCTGTCCTAGGACAGGGTGGATACATGGCTACACCTTC. The encoded protein is CACPRTGWIHGYTF.

The chain uses TRBV11-2 and TRBJ2-7, with 8 positions matching TRBD1. Looked up from germline, CDR1 is SGHAT and CDR2 is FQNNGV. V lost 3 bases to trimming and J lost 0 bases; unmatched junction nucleotides: 1. This CDR3 has 14 residues. The CDR3 bases are TGTGCCAGCAGCTTGACAGGGGCCTCCTACGAGCAGTACTTC. This gives the protein CASSLTGASYEQYF.

The rearrangement uses TRBV4-1 and TRBJ1-2; 8 nucleotides match TRBD1. This CDR3 is built from 14 residues. In germline, CDR1 is MGHRA, CDR2 YSYEKL. The ends lost 4 bases at V and 2 bases at J; junction bases unmatched: 3. CDR3 nucleotide sequence: TGCGCCAGCAGCCCTGGACAGGGAAACTATGGCTACACCTTC. This sequence encodes CASSPGQGNYGYTF.

V gene TRBV6-6 combines with J gene TRBJ2-1; 13 bases line up with TRBD2. V shed 5 bases, J shed 9 bases, and the junction held 10 bases outside the gene matches. The CDR3 spans 16 residues. Germline CDR1 reads MNHNY; CDR2 reads SVGAGI (reference sequence). The chain's CDR3 is CASSTWTSGGNGEQFF. CDR3 in DNA: TGTGCCAGCAGTACGTGGACTAGCGGGGGAAATGGTGAGCAGTTCTTC.

This clone was recorded once. The CDR3 protein is CASTPGPGYAFF. In nucleotides, the CDR3 is TGTGCCAGCACCCCAGGGCCTGGGTACGCTTTCTTT. The chain is built from TRBV2 and TRBJ1-1; D might be TRBD1 (5 bases). Between the trimmed V and J ends, which lost 7 bases and 11 bases, there was a span of 17 bases. CDR3 length equals 12 residues. Germline CDR1 is SNHLY and CDR2 is FYNNEI.

The genes are TRBV11-2 and TRBJ2-7; 11 positions match TRBD2. This CDR3 spans 16 amino acids. V shed 1 base and J 2 bases; nucleotides not matched to a gene: 4. The germline V gene encodes CDR1 SGHAT and CDR2 FQNNGV. The DNA for the CDR3 is TGTGCCAGCAGCTTAGCATGGACTAGCGGGCCCTACGAGCAGTACTTC. Amino acid sequence: CASSLAWTSGPYEQYF.

The gene calls are TRBV27 and TRBJ2-7, with 7 bases lining up with TRBD1. The length of the CDR3 is 15 residues. The J segment lost 2 bases and the V segment lost 3 bases, leaving 7 bases of the junction unmatched. CDR1 and CDR2 from the germline V gene are MNHEY and SMNVEV (reference sequence). The CDR3 loop is CASSFSGTVTYEQYF. In nucleotides, the CDR3 is TGTGCCAGCAGTTTCTCCGGGACAGTTACCTACGAGCAGTACTTC.

The genes are TRBV15 and TRBJ2-1, with D possibly matching TRBD1 (6 bases). V lost 1 base and J 6 bases, leaving 31 bases between the germline ends. Germline V gene sequence: CDR1 LNHNV, CDR2 YYDKDF (reference sequence). The CDR3 has 21 amino acids. The CDR3 DNA reads TGTGCCACCAGCAGAGTATCAGCAGAACAGGGAAAGGGTTTCGTTCGCAATGAGCAGTTCTTC. Protein sequence: CATSRVSAEQGKGFVRNEQFF.

The rearrangement links TRBV5-6 to TRBJ1-2; weak D call: TRBD1 (5 bases). The CDR3 runs to 12 residues. Trimming took 0 bases from V and 5 from J, leaving 5 bases between them. Germline V gene sequence: CDR1 SGHDT, CDR2 YYEEEE. CDR3 region: CASSLGQYGYTF. CDR3 sequence (DNA): TGTGCCAGCAGCTTGGGACAGTATGGCTACACCTTC.

The chain links TRBV27 to TRBJ2-7; the D is unclear. Germline-derived CDR1 and CDR2 are MNHEY and SMNVEV (reference sequence). This CDR3 comprises 12 residues. Trimming cost V 6 bases and J 0 bases, with 6 bases left between them. The DNA for the CDR3 is TGTGCCAGCAGCCACAGCTCCTACGAGCAGTACTTC. Protein: CASSHSSYEQYF.